This T cell receptor beta chain stems from a study of shared clonotypes between healthy human individuals. The CDR3 covers 14 residues. Germline CDR1 and CDR2: KGHSH and LQKENI. V lost 6 bases to trimming and J lost 0 bases, with 12 bases between them. It was CD45RO-negative cells, positively selected for CCR7, that made up naive CD8 cells, with terminally differentiated effector memory CD45RA+ cells excluded. TCRdb keeps only in-frame clones here, not all; method: immunoSEQ multiplex PCR. The top ten hold around 1.7% of the sample, which has about 2,200,000 clones, about 93% seen once. Sequencing input: naive CD8+ T cells from PBMCs. This chain links TRBV18 with TRBJ2-7, with D maybe TRBD2 (5 bases). The sequence came from a man between 18 and 35 years old in good health. Some clones in this sample may be carry-over from other donors' samples. The CDR3 coding sequence is TGTGCCAGCTCGGAGGTTGGCGGCTCCTACGAGCAGTACTTC. Translating gives CASSEVGGSYEQYF.